A selection of T cell receptor beta chains follows, all from one sample in a study of T-cell reconstitution after alpha-beta-depleted transplantation in children. Using its own MiXCR run on the PCR reads, TCRdb lists one record per CDR3 protein. The sample has some 120,000 distinct CDR3 sequences, over 9% seen once; the top ten hold less than 45%. This material consisted of PBMCs, taken before TCRalphabeta/CD19-depleted stem cell transplant. Receptors were obtained from a boy aged 2 to 10 with acute lymphoblastic leukemia, due to receive a stem cell transplant. The CDR3 runs from the conserved cysteine through the conserved F or W. D genes are given only for firm matches. Size tells how often a clone was seen (once, few, many) or the class of an expanded clone, and some rows leave it out.

d_call,clone_size,v_call,j_call,cdr3_aa,cdr3_nt
TRBD2,few,TRBV27,TRBJ2-7,CASSSYLGLAGGEQYF,TGTGCCAGCAGTTCTTACCTCGGACTAGCGGGAGGTGAGCAGTACTTC
TRBD2,many,TRBV20-1,TRBJ2-4,CSATGVGDSGRLKNIQYF,TGCAGTGCTACCGGCGTGGGGGATAGCGGGAGGCTCAAAAACATTCAGTACTTC
TRBD1,few,TRBV25-1,TRBJ1-4,CASSPRGPGEKLFF,TGTGCCAGCAGCCCAAGGGGGCCGGGGGAAAAACTGTTTTTT
TRBD1,many,TRBV5-5,TRBJ2-1,CASSPTGVIYNEQFF,TGTGCCAGCAGCCCCACAGGGGTTATCTACAATGAGCAGTTCTTC
NA,many,TRBV12-3/TRBV12-4,TRBJ1-1,CASSRGTEAFF,TGTGCCAGCAGCCGGGGCACTGAAGCTTTCTTT
TRBD1,many,TRBV14,TRBJ2-7,CASSQGQPIYEQYF,TGTGCCAGCAGCCAGGGACAGCCAATCTACGAGCAGTACTTC
NA,NA,TRBV5-8,TRBJ2-1,CASSSRRDEQFF,TGTGCCAGCAGCTCACGGAGGGATGAGCAGTTCTTC
NA,NA,TRBV5-1,TRBJ1-1,CASSLSDSFFEAFF,TGCGCCAGCAGCTTGTCGGACAGCTTCTTTGAAGCTTTCTTT
TRBD1,NA,TRBV5-1,TRBJ2-5,CASSLGQGEETQYF,TGCGCCAGCAGCTTGGGACAGGGAGAAGAGACCCAGTACTTC
TRBD2,NA,TRBV20-1,TRBJ2-3,CSAWGGPIDTQYF,TGCAGTGCTTGGGGAGGGCCGATAGATACGCAGTATTTT
NA,many,TRBV29-1,TRBJ2-1,CSGLFPEQFF,TGCAGCGGTCTATTTCCTGAGCAGTTCTTC
TRBD2,NA,TRBV5-6,TRBJ2-5,CASSLKGGRGSLGETQYF,TGTGCCAGCAGCCTGAAGGGCGGGAGAGGGAGTCTGGGAGAGACCCAGTACTTC
TRBD2,NA,TRBV11-2,TRBJ2-3,CASSPGWGGMNTQYF,TGTGCCAGCAGCCCCGGTTGGGGGGGAATGAATACGCAGTATTTT
TRBD1,few,TRBV15,TRBJ2-6,CATSDRAGANVLTF,TGTGCCACCTCCGACAGGGCTGGGGCCAACGTCCTGACTTTC
NA,few,TRBV20-1,TRBJ2-5,CSAPAGGRGETQYF,TGCAGTGCCCCTGCCGGGGGGCGCGGGGAGACCCAGTACTTC
NA,few,TRBV5-1,TRBJ1-2,CASSLRAGDYGYTF,TGCGCCAGCAGCCTCCGCGCGGGAGACTATGGCTACACCTTC
NA,few,TRBV20-1,TRBJ2-5,CSAPWLQETQYF,TGCAGTGCTCCATGGCTCCAAGAGACCCAGTACTTC
NA,many,TRBV7-3,TRBJ1-6,CASGADYNSPLHF,TGTGCCAGCGGGGCGGACTATAATTCACCCCTCCACTTT
TRBD2,NA,TRBV29-1,TRBJ2-5,CSVEASGRPQETQYF,TGCAGCGTTGAAGCGAGCGGGAGGCCTCAAGAGACCCAGTACTTC